The T cell receptor beta chain described here comes from a study of T-cell memory formation after mild COVID-19. Trimming removed 4 bases from V and 4 bases from J; junction bases left unmatched: 4. Per the germline V gene, CDR1 is SQVTM and CDR2 is ANQGSEA. This CDR3 spans 13 amino acids. Study conclusions and caveats: Whether second-wave clones peaking at day 37 were SARS-CoV-2 specific went unconfirmed. Those CD4+ clones that contracted were mainly in CM and EM (CD8+ ones in EMRA).

A word on this clonotype: Its matching antigen is unknown.

One entry per CDR3 protein, called by TCRdb with MiXCR from the 5' RACE reads. The table shows approximately 260,000 distinct CDR3 sequences, with around 17% occurring only once. Sequenced material: PBMCs or a T cell subset sorted from them (not recorded which). This chain uses TRBV29-1 with TRBJ2-5, with 9 bases that match TRBD2. This clonotype was sampled from a man younger than 30 who had mild COVID-19 (a few samples of this study predate the infection). Cell type and time point are not known. The CDR3 region is CSVASGVRETQYF. The CDR3, as DNA: TGCAGCGTTGCTAGCGGGGTGCGAGAGACCCAGTACTTC.